Detailed here is one T cell receptor (beta chain). What it binds is not known. This sample includes further DNA sequences coding for the same CDR3. The data stem from a study of shared clonotypes between healthy human individuals. Overall study: CD4 naive and memory got three plates each, CD8 naive two, CD8 memory one.

V was clipped by 5 bases and J by 2 bases, with 9 bases between them. This CDR3 has 13 residues. CDR1 is SGHTA and CDR2 is FQGTGA in the germline V gene. Donors were healthy HIV-negative adults without recently reported acute infections or vaccinations. Every donor, a Caucasian adult, lived in Nashville, Tennessee. General study findings and limits: Between a few donors, naive CD4 clonotypes were shared at a level of around 5.1%.

The repertoire was sequenced with immunoSEQ multiplex PCR; TCRdb's copy has only in-frame clones and lacks some. This sample has roughly 2.6 million clones, with roughly 92% found just once. Sequencing input: naive CD4+ T cells sorted from blood. The subset here: CD45RA+ positively selected. This sequence originates from a man younger than 30 in good health. The chain combines TRBV7-3 with TRBJ2-5; TRBD1 might be the D (5 bases). The CDR3 protein is CASSRTTQETQYF. The CDR3 DNA reads TGTGCCAGCAGCCGGACAACGCAAGAGACCCAGTACTTC.